The 9 T cell receptor beta chains below come from one sample, sequenced in a study of response to subunit inactivated influenza vaccine. TCRdb fed the RT-PCR reads into MiXCR, producing one record per CDR3 protein. This table holds about 530,000 distinct CDR3 sequences, roughly 10% found once. The source was PBMCs from blood, collected on the day of vaccination. Source of these receptors: a man between 50 and 59 years old who received an inactivated influenza vaccine.

The chain carries TRBV6-2 or TRBV6-3 and TRBJ2-3, with D uncertain. Per germline, CDR1 MNHEY and CDR2 SVGEGT. The CDR3 is 16 amino acids. With 2 bases removed from V and 2 bases from J, the gap between germline ends came to 14 bases. The CDR3 reads CASSYSPGAFTDTQYF. CDR3 bases: TGTGCCAGCAGTTACAGCCCGGGTGCATTCACAGATACGCAGTATTTT.

This clonotype was seen a handful of times. This chain uses TRBV28 with TRBJ1-6, with D unresolved. Germline V lookup: CDR1 MDHEN, CDR2 SYDVKM. The germline V and J ends were trimmed by 6 bases and 8 bases, with 14 bases remaining between them. The CDR3 spans 14 residues. CDR3 in DNA: TGTGCCAGCAGATTTTCGGATACCTATTCACCCCTCCACTTT. Protein sequence: CASRFSDTYSPLHF.

J is TRBJ1-2 and V is TRBV7-2; the D is unclear. The germline CDR1 and CDR2 sequences are SGHTA and FQGNSA. V lost 6 bases to trimming and J lost 7 bases, with 18 bases between them. The CDR3 has 14 residues. In DNA, the CDR3 is TGTGCCAGCAGTCCCCGGACGGCAGCTTTTGGCTACACCTTC. It translates to CASSPRTAAFGYTF.

The rearrangement joins TRBV11-2 to TRBJ2-1; 10 bases line up with TRBD1. Germline V lookup: CDR1 SGHAT, CDR2 FQNNGV. The CDR3 spans 15 residues. The junction had 2 bases not matched to a gene; V was cut back by 1 base and J by 5 bases. The CDR3 spells CASSLGTGGHNEQFF. The CDR3 bases are TGTGCCAGCAGCTTAGGGACAGGGGGTCACAATGAGCAGTTCTTC.

The sample holds a few counts of this clonotype. This chain joins TRBV7-2 and TRBJ2-7; D not resolved. The CDR3 runs to 12 residues. V was pared by 0 bases and J by 6 bases, with 6 bases between. Germline V gives CDR1 SGHTA, CDR2 FQGNSA. The CDR3 bases are TGTGCCAGCAGCTTAGCGGCCAGCGAGCAGTACTTC. Amino acid sequence: CASSLAASEQYF. The full variable domain, its missing parts supplied by reference TRBV7-2 and TRBJ2-7, is GAGVSQSPSNKVTEKGKDVELRCDPISGHTALYWYRQSLGQGLEFLIYFQGNSAPDKSGLPSDRFSAERTGGSVSTLTIQRTQQEDSAVYLCASSLAASEQYFGPGTRLTVT.

The chain uses TRBV20-1 and TRBJ1-5; 9 positions match TRBD1. V shed 6 bases, J shed 4 bases, and the junction held 7 bases outside the gene matches. The CDR3 runs to 14 residues. The germline V gene encodes CDR1 DFQATT and CDR2 SNEGSKA (reference sequence). This CDR3 is CSAETGTGNQPQHF. The CDR3 DNA is TGCAGTGCCGAAACCGGGACAGGGAATCAGCCCCAGCATTTT.

This clonotype was seen many times. The V call is TRBV5-1, the J call TRBJ1-1, with D possibly matching TRBD1 (6 bases). CDR1 and CDR2 from the germline V gene are SGHRS and YFSETQ. V lost 4 bases, J lost 2 bases, and 18 bases lay in between. CDR3 length: 16 amino acids. This CDR3 is CASSRWAGAGNTEAFF. DNA for the CDR3: TGCGCCAGCAGCCGTTGGGCAGGGGCGGGAAACACTGAAGCTTTCTTT. The full variable domain, in which reference TRBV5-1 and TRBJ1-1 provide the parts outside the CDR3, is KAGVTQTPRYLIKTRGQQVTLSCSPISGHRSVSWYQQTPGQGLQFLFEYFSETQRNKGNFPGRFSGRQFSNSRSEMNVSTLELGDSALYLCASSRWAGAGNTEAFFGQGTRLTVV.

This clonotype came up a few times. The chain carries TRBV5-1 and TRBJ2-3, with D possibly being TRBD1 (6 bases). The CDR3 is 15 amino acids. Germline V gene lookup returns CDR1 SGHRS and CDR2 YFSETQ. V was shortened by 4 bases and J by 0 bases, with 12 bases between the two germline ends. The CDR3 DNA sequence: TGCGCCAGCAGCAATACAGGGTCCAGCACAGATACGCAGTATTTT. This sequence encodes CASSNTGSSTDTQYF.

In this sample, this clonotype turned up a few times. The chain uses TRBV27 and TRBJ2-7; D unresolved. Germline V lookup: CDR1 MNHEY, CDR2 SMNVEV (reference sequence). This CDR3 contains 15 residues. V gave up 6 bases and J gave up 6 bases, with 21 bases separating them. This chain's CDR3 is CASRNLFLEASEQYF. DNA for the CDR3: TGTGCCAGCAGAAACCTCTTTCTAGAGGCTTCCGAGCAGTACTTC.